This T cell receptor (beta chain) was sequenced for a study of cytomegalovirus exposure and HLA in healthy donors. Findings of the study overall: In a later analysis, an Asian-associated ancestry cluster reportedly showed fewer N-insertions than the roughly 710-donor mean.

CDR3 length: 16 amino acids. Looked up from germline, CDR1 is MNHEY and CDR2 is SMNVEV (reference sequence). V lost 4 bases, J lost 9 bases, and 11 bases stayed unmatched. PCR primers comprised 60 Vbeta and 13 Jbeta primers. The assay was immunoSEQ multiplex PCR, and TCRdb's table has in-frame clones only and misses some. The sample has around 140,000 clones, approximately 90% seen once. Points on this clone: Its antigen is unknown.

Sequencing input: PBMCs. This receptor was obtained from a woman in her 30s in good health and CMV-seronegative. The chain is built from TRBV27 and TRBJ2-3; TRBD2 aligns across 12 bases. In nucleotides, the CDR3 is TGTGCCAGCAGTTCCCTTCTAGCGGGAGGGCCGGGGACGCAGTATTTT. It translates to CASSSLLAGGPGTQYF.